This passage covers 18 T cell receptor beta chains from one sample sequenced in a study of Ad26.COV2.S vaccination and SARS-CoV-2 variants. Here immunoSEQ multiplex PCR was the method, and the copy in TCRdb shows in-frame clones only, minus some. The table records about 98,000 clones, about 78% of them present only once. The specimen was peripheral blood, collected after recovery from COVID-19. The receptors shown here come from a human donor who had recovered from COVID-19.

A few counts support this clone. The rearrangement uses TRBV27 and TRBJ2-7, with D maybe TRBD1 (5 bases). The CDR3 covers 13 residues. The V gene lost 6 bases and the J gene lost 2 bases, with 11 bases spanning the gap. Germline V lookup: CDR1 MNHEY, CDR2 SMNVEV (reference sequence). The DNA for the CDR3 is TGTGCCAGCAGCCTACAGGTGACCTACGAGCAGTACTTC. Amino acid sequence: CASSLQVTYEQYF.

This chain uses TRBV25-1 with TRBJ1-4; D is undetermined. Between the trimmed V and J ends, which lost 5 bases and 2 bases, there was a span of 12 bases. Germline CDR1 and CDR2: MGHDK and SYGVNS. The CDR3 contains 15 residues. The CDR3 DNA sequence: TGTGCCAGCAGTAAAGGGAGTGGGACTAATGAAAAACTGTTTTTT. As protein: CASSKGSGTNEKLFF. The full variable domain, in which reference TRBV25-1 and TRBJ1-4 provide the parts outside the CDR3, is EADIYQTPRYLVIGTGKKITLECSQTMGHDKMYWYQQDPGMELHLIHYSYGVNSTEKGDLSSESTVSRIRTEHFPLTLESARPSHTSQYLCASSKGSGTNEKLFFGSGTQLSVL.

V and J are TRBV24-1 and TRBJ2-1; possible D gene TRBD1, 5 bases. The CDR3 spans 16 residues. Trimming left V 3 bases short and J 0 bases short, with 11 bases between. Germline V gives CDR1 KGHDR, CDR2 SFDVKD. The CDR3 region has the DNA TGTGCCACCAGTGATACTACAGGCCGCTCCTACAATGAGCAGTTCTTC. This sequence encodes CATSDTTGRSYNEQFF.

This chain joins TRBV5-1 and TRBJ2-3; D is possibly TRBD1 or TRBD2 (5 bases each). Germline assignment: CDR1 SGHRS and CDR2 YFSETQ. The V gene lost 5 bases and the J gene lost 0 bases, with 10 bases spanning the gap. The CDR3 loop spans 14 amino acids. The DNA for the CDR3 is TGCGCCAGCAGACCGGGGCAAAGCACAGATACGCAGTATTTT. It is translated as CASRPGQSTDTQYF.

The chain has TRBV3-1 (or the pseudogene TRBV3-2) and TRBJ1-1; tentative D call: TRBD1 (6 bases). This CDR3 contains 15 residues. Germline V gives CDR1 LGHDT, CDR2 YNNKEL (reference sequence). Trimming removed 3 bases from V and 4 bases from J, with 15 bases in between. CDR3 bases: TGTGCCAGCAGCCACGGGGGCATCCCCGGCACTGAAGCTTTCTTT. It translates to CASSHGGIPGTEAFF.

This clone has a single count. V and J are TRBV5-1 and TRBJ2-3, with 9 bases matching TRBD2. Germline CDR1 and CDR2: SGHRS and YFSETQ. There are 15 residues in the CDR3. After removal of 3 bases from V and 4 bases from J, the junction contained 6 bases not matched to a gene. DNA for the CDR3: TGCGCCAGCAGCTCCGTGGGCGGGGGGGCAGATACGCAGTATTTT. This encodes CASSSVGGGADTQYF.

A few counts support this clone. The genes are TRBV2 and TRBJ1-1; the D gene is possibly TRBD1 (5 bases). In germline, CDR1 is SNHLY, CDR2 FYNNEI. The CDR3 length is 14 residues. V was pared by 5 bases and J by 1 base, with 11 bases between. The chain's CDR3 is CASSRSGPNTEAFF. Here the CDR3 DNA reads TGTGCCAGCAGTCGTTCAGGGCCGAACACTGAAGCTTTCTTT.

This chain uses TRBV5-4 with TRBJ2-1; 7 bases map to TRBD1. The germline V gene encodes CDR1 SGHNT and CDR2 YYREEE (reference sequence). The CDR3 contains 16 residues. V shed 0 bases, J shed 0 bases, and the junction held 3 bases outside the gene matches. The CDR3, as DNA: TGTGCCAGCAGCTTGGCCCGGACAGGCTCCTACAATGAGCAGTTCTTC. Protein product: CASSLARTGSYNEQFF.

The chain uses TRBV19 and TRBJ1-1, with D possibly being TRBD1 (5 bases). V lost 3 bases to trimming and J lost 0 bases, with 11 bases between them. The CDR3 covers 15 residues. Germline CDR1 reads LNHDA; CDR2 reads SQIVND (reference sequence). CDR3 in DNA: TGTGCCAGTAGTATCGGGGGAGAGATGAACACTGAAGCTTTCTTT. The encoded protein is CASSIGGEMNTEAFF.

This clone was picked up one time. The chain combines TRBV7-9 with TRBJ2-6, with D possibly TRBD2 on 5 matching bases. V was shortened by 5 bases and J by 15 bases, with 11 bases between the two germline ends. Germline values: CDR1 SEHNR, CDR2 FQNEAQ (reference sequence). The CDR3 consists of 11 residues. The CDR3 sequence: CASSSGRGLTF. The CDR3 DNA sequence: TGTGCCAGCAGCAGCGGACGCGGCCTGACTTTC.

The rearrangement uses TRBV4-1 and TRBJ2-1; D is perhaps TRBD2 (5 bases). The CDR3 has 15 residues. V lost 4 bases to trimming and J lost 4 bases, with 14 bases between them. Germline CDR1 reads MGHRA; CDR2 reads YSYEKL. As DNA, the CDR3 is TGCGCCAGCAGCCCTAACAGAGGCGGGTACAATGAGCAGTTCTTC. Protein sequence: CASSPNRGGYNEQFF.

This clone was seen more than once but under ten times. The chain combines TRBV4-1 with TRBJ1-5, with D maybe TRBD1 (5 bases). The length of the CDR3 is 15 residues. V lost 2 bases and J 4 bases, leaving 12 bases between the germline ends. The germline V gene encodes CDR1 MGHRA and CDR2 YSYEKL. The CDR3: CASSQITGENQPQHF. CDR3 sequence (DNA): TGCGCCAGCAGCCAAATAACAGGTGAGAATCAGCCCCAGCATTTT.

The chain carries TRBV6-5 and TRBJ1-2; D perhaps matches TRBD1 (5 bases). V was cut by 10 bases and J by 3 bases, with 21 bases left in between. Germline V gives CDR1 MNHEY, CDR2 SVGAGI. The CDR3 has 15 residues. Written as DNA, the CDR3 is TGTGCCACGGGTCCTGGGGCCGGGTTTTACTATGGCTACACCTTC. As protein: CATGPGAGFYYGYTF.

This clone turned up a few times. The J gene is TRBJ1-1, the V gene TRBV2, with 8 nucleotides matching TRBD1. J was trimmed by 0 bases and V by 5 bases; bases with no gene match: 2. CDR1 is SNHLY and CDR2 is FYNNEI in the germline V gene. CDR3 length equals 14 residues. The CDR3 loop reads CASSWTGLNTEAFF. CDR3 in DNA: TGTGCCAGCAGTTGGACAGGGCTGAACACTGAAGCTTTCTTT.

CDR3 residues: CASSESVYDSPLHF. In DNA, the CDR3 is TGTGCCAGCAGTGAAAGTGTGTATGATTCACCCCTCCACTTT. V usage is TRBV6-1 and J usage is TRBJ1-6; D remains ambiguous. The CDR3 extends over 14 amino acids. Germline CDR1 MNHNS, CDR2 SASEGT. Deletions cut 2 bases from V and 8 bases from J, with 10 bases between.

V gene TRBV10-2 combines with J gene TRBJ2-1, with D possibly matching TRBD1 (6 bases). Germline V gene lookup returns CDR1 WSHSY and CDR2 SAAADI. CDR3 size: 15 residues. Trimming took 11 bases from V and 6 from J, leaving 23 bases between them. In nucleotides, the CDR3 is TGCGCCGGCGGCGAGGGGGAATTTTTACGCAATGAGCAGTTCTTC. Translated, it gives CAGGEGEFLRNEQFF.

The chain is built from TRBV5-6 and TRBJ1-1; D may be TRBD1 (6 bases). V lost 0 bases and J lost 0, with 12 bases in between. Germline CDR1 is SGHDT and CDR2 is YYEEEE. The length of the CDR3 is 16 residues. The CDR3 reads CASSLGVGDMNTEAFF. As DNA, the CDR3 is TGTGCCAGCAGCTTGGGGGTGGGGGACATGAACACTGAAGCTTTCTTT.

In DNA form, the CDR3 reads TGTGCCACCTCAGGGGGCGCGTTAGATACGCAGTATTTT. Protein product: CATSGGALDTQYF. This rearrangement joins TRBV11-2 to TRBJ2-3, with 8 bases aligning to TRBD1. In germline, CDR1 is SGHAT, CDR2 FQNNGV. This CDR3 spans 13 amino acids. V dropped 10 bases and J dropped 5; count of bases not matched to a gene: 8.